The text below deals with one TCR beta chain. The target antigen is unknown. The entry originates in a study of cytomegalovirus exposure and HLA in healthy donors. At the level of the study: Sequencing of about 200 million T cells in an earlier analysis found roughly 120 million unique TCR beta sequences. General study points: Later work found most CMV-associated TCR beta chains apparently HLA-restricted. Previous analysis showed most TCR beta V segments were productive about 87% or about 30% of the time. Later analysis associated a missense DCLRE1C variant with TCR beta V- and J-gene trimming.

After removal of 7 bases from V and 5 bases from J, the junction contained 3 bases not matched to a gene. Germline assignment: CDR1 MNHEY and CDR2 SVGAGI. The CDR3 is 13 amino acids. The PCR employed 60 Vbeta primers together with 13 Jbeta primers. Using immunoSEQ multiplex PCR, the repertoire was profiled, and TCRdb retains in-frame clones only, with some absent. This sample carries some 120,000 clones, with around 4% going to the ten biggest clones. Sequencing input: PBMCs. This clonotype was obtained from a man aged 18 to 29 in good health and CMV-seronegative. V is TRBV6-5 and J is TRBJ1-4; 8 positions agree with TRBD1. CDR3 sequence (DNA): TGTGCCAGCATGGCAGGGGGCAATGAAAAACTGTTTTTT. As protein: CASMAGGNEKLFF.